The 27 T cell receptor beta chains reported below all come from one sample, sequenced in a study of blood T cell repertoires in COVID-19. Profiled with immunoSEQ multiplex PCR; TCRdb holds only in-frame clones, not every one. The sample holds 100,000 or so clones, roughly 85% seen once. The sequenced sample was PBMCs or T cells enriched from blood (not recorded which). The receptors shown here come from a woman in her forties or fifties who had recovered from COVID-19.

The chain couples TRBV13 to TRBJ2-1; 7 bases map to TRBD2. Trimming cost V 7 bases and J 8 bases; bases outside gene matches: 11. CDR1 PRHDT and CDR2 FYEKMQ come from the germline V gene (reference sequence). This CDR3 is 14 amino acids long. The CDR3 coding sequence is TGTGCCAGCAACCGGGCCGGGGGGAGGGATGAGCAGTTCTTC. It translates to CASNRAGGRDEQFF.

CDR3 in DNA: TGTGCCAGCGGGGACACTTGGGGCAATCAGCCCCAGCATTTT. Its protein product is CASGDTWGNQPQHF. The V and J genes are TRBV2 and TRBJ1-5; D may be TRBD1 (6 bases). CDR3 size: 14 residues. Between the trimmed V and J ends, which lost 8 bases and 2 bases, there was a span of 13 bases. From germline, CDR1 is SNHLY and CDR2 FYNNEI. Using reference TRBV2 and TRBJ1-5 for the parts outside the CDR3, the full variable domain is EPEVTQTPSHQVTQMGQEVILRCVPISNHLYFYWYRQILGQKVEFLVSFYNNEISEKSEIFDDQFSVERPDGSNFTLKIRSTKLEDSAMYFCASGDTWGNQPQHFGDGTRLSIL.

V is TRBV25-1 and J is TRBJ2-7; D ambiguous. The CDR3 has 11 residues. Germline V CDR1 and CDR2: MGHDK, SYGVNS. V lost 4 bases and J lost 4, with 5 bases in between. CDR3 sequence reads: CASSGHYEQYF. The CDR3, as DNA: TGTGCCAGCAGTGGACATTACGAGCAGTACTTC.

A few counts support this clone. The CDR3 sequence: CASSLTSGYYEQYF. DNA of the CDR3: TGTGCCAGCAGCTTGACTAGCGGGTACTACGAGCAGTACTTC. The rearrangement joins TRBV7-9 to TRBJ2-7; 10 positions agree with TRBD2. The germline V gene has CDR1 SEHNR and CDR2 FQNEAQ (reference sequence). The CDR3 sequence is 14 residues long. The ends lost 3 bases at V and 3 bases at J; junction bases unmatched: 2.

J is TRBJ2-7 and V is TRBV28; tentative D call: TRBD1 (5 bases). V shed 5 bases and J shed 6 bases, with 17 bases lying between them. This CDR3 has 14 amino acids. The germline V gene encodes CDR1 MDHEN and CDR2 SYDVKM. CDR3 amino acids: CASSPSQFRGEQYF. In nucleotides, the CDR3 is TGTGCCAGCAGTCCGTCGCAGTTTAGGGGCGAGCAGTACTTC. The full variable domain, with the rest looked up from reference TRBV28 and TRBJ2-7, is DVKVTQSSRYLVKRTGEKVFLECVQDMDHENMFWYRQDPGLGLRLIYFSYDVKMKEKGDIPEGYSVSREKKERFSLILESASTNQTSMYLCASSPSQFRGEQYFGPGTRLTVT.

The chain is built from TRBV6-6 and TRBJ1-5, with D possibly being TRBD1 (5 bases). The CDR3 consists of 14 residues. V shed 4 bases and J shed 5 bases, with 12 bases lying between them. Germline loops: CDR1 MNHNY, CDR2 SVGAGI (reference sequence). CDR3 protein: CASSSGTDYQPQHF. CDR3 bases: TGTGCCAGCAGTTCCGGGACTGACTATCAGCCCCAGCATTTT.

This clone was seen just once. V is TRBV5-4 and J is TRBJ2-5; D perhaps matches TRBD1 (6 bases). The CDR3 loop spans 14 amino acids. V lost 0 bases, J lost 4 bases, and 10 bases lay in between. Germline V CDR1 and CDR2: SGHNT, YYREEE (reference sequence). The CDR3 spells CASSLAGTPETQYF. In DNA form, the CDR3 reads TGTGCCAGCAGCTTGGCCGGGACACCAGAGACCCAGTACTTC.

This chain uses TRBV27 with TRBJ1-3; no definite D call. The germline V gene has CDR1 MNHEY and CDR2 SMNVEV (reference sequence). Trimming took 4 bases from V and 0 from J, leaving 10 bases between them. The CDR3 has 15 amino acids. CDR3 region: CASSSTANSGNTIYF. CDR3 coding DNA: TGTGCCAGCAGTTCCACAGCCAACTCTGGAAACACCATATATTTT.

The chain recombines TRBV7-9 with TRBJ2-7; a possible D gene is TRBD1 (6 bases). The CDR3 extends over 16 amino acids. Germline assignment: CDR1 SEHNR and CDR2 FQNEAQ (reference sequence). The V gene lost 1 base and the J gene lost 3 bases, with 16 bases spanning the gap. The CDR3 bases are TGTGCCAGCAGCTTAGGGTTGGGGGCAAACCTCTACGAGCAGTACTTC. Protein product: CASSLGLGANLYEQYF.

This clone was observed a few times. The genes are TRBV27 and TRBJ1-2; no definite D call. CDR1 is MNHEY, CDR2 SMNVEV, per germline (reference sequence). This CDR3 is built from 13 residues. Trimming took 2 bases from V and 1 from J, leaving 5 bases between them. This chain's CDR3 is CASSLQVNYGYTF. CDR3 sequence (DNA): TGTGCCAGCAGTTTACAGGTTAACTATGGCTACACCTTC.

This clone was picked up one time. In DNA, the CDR3 is TGTGCCTGGAGGGCCGGACAGGGGCGGCAGCCCCAGCATTTT. It yields the protein CAWRAGQGRQPQHF. The chain employs TRBV30 and TRBJ1-5, with 9 bases matching TRBD1. After removal of 3 bases from V and 7 bases from J, the junction contained 7 bases not matched to a gene. The CDR3 loop spans 14 amino acids. Germline CDR1 and CDR2: GTSNPN and SVGIG (reference sequence).

This rearrangement joins TRBV28 to TRBJ1-4; D remains ambiguous. Looked up from germline, CDR1 is MDHEN and CDR2 is SYDVKM. Trimming cost V 5 bases and J 6 bases, with 7 bases left between them. The CDR3 length is 12 residues. CDR3 bases: TGTGCCAGCAGTCGAGGGTATGAAAAACTGTTTTTT. Protein sequence: CASSRGYEKLFF.

This clone appeared a few times. The V gene is TRBV14, the J gene TRBJ2-5, with unresolved D. The CDR3 runs to 14 residues. V dropped 1 base and J dropped 4 bases, with 10 bases sitting between them. Per germline, CDR1 SGHDN and CDR2 FVKESK. The CDR3 nucleotides read TGTGCCAGCAGCCAAGGAGCTCGGTCAGAGACCCAGTACTTC. The encoded protein is CASSQGARSETQYF.

The chain carries TRBV10-3 and TRBJ2-3; 11 bases are a match to TRBD2. This CDR3 has 16 amino acids. V lost 4 bases to trimming and J lost 5 bases; unmatched junction nucleotides: 8. The germline CDR1 and CDR2 sequences are ENHRY and SYGVKD. CDR3 DNA sequence: TGTGCCATCAGTGTTCTCACTAGCGGGGGAGTAGATACGCAGTATTTT. It is translated as CAISVLTSGGVDTQYF.

The chain combines TRBV7-3 with TRBJ2-3; the match to TRBD2 covers 9 bases. Trimming cost V 1 base and J 2 bases; bases outside gene matches: 7. CDR1 and CDR2 from the germline V gene are SGHTA and FQGTGA. The length of the CDR3 is 17 residues. CDR3 DNA: TGTGCCAGCAGCTTAATAGGTGCGGGGGGGTACACAGATACGCAGTATTTT. Its protein is CASSLIGAGGYTDTQYF.

The chain recombines TRBV18 with TRBJ1-5; D perhaps matches TRBD1 (6 bases). The CDR3 runs 14 residues. V lost 1 base, J lost 4 bases, and 8 bases lay in between. Germline V lookup: CDR1 KGHSH, CDR2 LQKENI. DNA of the CDR3: TGTGCCAGCTCACCACAAACAGGGAATCAGCCCCAGCATTTT. It yields the protein CASSPQTGNQPQHF.

This chain links TRBV6-5 with TRBJ1-1; D is unresolved. V lost 5 bases to trimming and J lost 5 bases, with 18 bases between them. Germline lookup yields CDR1 MNHEY and CDR2 SVGAGI. There are 15 residues in the CDR3. In nucleotides, the CDR3 is TGTGCCAGCAGTCGAAGTATTACAGTGGGTACTGAAGCTTTCTTT. Protein: CASSRSITVGTEAFF.

The chain uses TRBV15 and TRBJ1-2, with a possible D match to TRBD1 (5 bases). Germline values: CDR1 LNHNV, CDR2 YYDKDF (reference sequence). The CDR3 sequence is 11 residues long. V gave up 4 bases and J gave up 7 bases, with 7 bases separating them. DNA for the CDR3: TGTGCCACCAGCACGGGGGGTGGCTACACCTTC. This codes for CATSTGGGYTF.

The chain carries TRBV28 and TRBJ1-5; D perhaps matches TRBD1 (5 bases). Trimming stripped 6 bases from V and 1 base from J, with 13 bases between. The CDR3 totals 15 residues. Germline lookup yields CDR1 MDHEN and CDR2 SYDVKM. CDR3 sequence: CASSPSQGSNQPQHF. CDR3 in DNA: TGTGCCAGCAGCCCCAGTCAGGGAAGCAATCAGCCCCAGCATTTT.

The chain recombines TRBV19 with TRBJ1-5; no clear D gene. The length of the CDR3 is 11 residues. V was shortened by 1 base and J by 11 bases, with 6 bases between the two germline ends. Germline CDR1 and CDR2: LNHDA and SQIVND (reference sequence). This CDR3 is CASSIGEAQHF. CDR3 nucleotide sequence: TGTGCCAGTAGTATAGGGGAGGCCCAGCATTTT.

This clone was detected only once. CDR3 loop: CASRTTSGTDTQYF. The CDR3 DNA is TGTGCCAGCAGAACGACTAGCGGCACAGATACGCAGTATTTT. The gene calls are TRBV5-4 and TRBJ2-3, with 8 bases lining up with TRBD2. J gave up 1 base and V 5 bases, and 3 bases lay outside the gene matches. The CDR3 runs to 14 residues. Germline CDR1 reads SGHNT; CDR2 reads YYREEE (reference sequence).

This sequence joins TRBV29-1 and TRBJ1-4; TRBD1 aligns across 7 bases. V lost 4 bases to trimming and J lost 3 bases; unmatched junction nucleotides: 2. The CDR3 loop spans 13 amino acids. Germline V gene data show CDR1 as SQVTM and CDR2 as ANQGSEA. In nucleotides, the CDR3 is TGCAGCGTTGTACAGGGGCCTAATGAAAAACTGTTTTTT. Translation: CSVVQGPNEKLFF. The full variable domain, with the rest looked up from reference TRBV29-1 and TRBJ1-4, is SAVISQKPSRDICQRGTSLTIQCQVDSQVTMMFWYRQQPGQSLTLIATANQGSEATYESGFVIDKFPISRPNLTFSTLTVSNMSPEDSSIYLCSVVQGPNEKLFFGSGTQLSVL.

The gene calls are TRBV19 and TRBJ1-5; 8 bases are shared with TRBD1. The CDR3 contains 13 residues. The germline CDR1 and CDR2 sequences are LNHDA and SQIVND (reference sequence). V trimming: 8 bases; J trimming: 4 bases; junction bases outside the gene matches: 4. CDR3 sequence reads: CASHDRGNQPQHF. For the CDR3, the DNA is TGTGCCAGTCATGACAGGGGAAATCAGCCCCAGCATTTT.

J is TRBJ2-7 and V is TRBV7-8; 10 positions agree with TRBD2. V shed 1 base, J shed 1 base, and the junction held 4 bases outside the gene matches. The CDR3 totals 16 residues. Germline assignment: CDR1 SGHVS and CDR2 FQNEAQ. DNA for the CDR3: TGTGCCAGCAGCTTAGAGGCTAGCGGGAGATCCTACGAGCAGTACTTC. This sequence encodes CASSLEASGRSYEQYF. The full variable domain, rest sourced from reference TRBV7-8 and TRBJ2-7, is GAGVSQSPRYKVAKRGQDVALRCDPISGHVSLFWYQQALGQGPEFLTYFQNEAQLDKSGLPSDRFFAERPEGSVSTLKIQRTQQEDSAVYLCASSLEASGRSYEQYFGPGTRLTVT.

DNA for the CDR3: TGTGCCAGCAGTTATACCAGGGGCGGTGGCTACACCTTC. This encodes CASSYTRGGGYTF. The V and J genes are TRBV6-5 and TRBJ1-2; D might be TRBD1 (6 bases). This CDR3 has 13 amino acids. V lost 3 bases to trimming and J lost 7 bases, with 12 bases between them. CDR1 is MNHEY and CDR2 is SVGAGI in the germline V gene.

The V call is TRBV7-9, the J call TRBJ2-7; the D gene is possibly TRBD1 (5 bases). Per the germline V gene, CDR1 is SEHNR and CDR2 is FQNEAQ (reference sequence). This CDR3 region has 15 residues. The germline V and J ends were trimmed by 0 bases and 5 bases, with 14 bases remaining between them. CDR3 sequence reads: CASSLAGRQGDEQYF. Written as DNA, the CDR3 is TGTGCCAGCAGCTTAGCCGGTCGGCAGGGCGACGAGCAGTACTTC.

The chain employs TRBV6-5 and TRBJ2-3, with 12 nucleotides matching TRBD2. This CDR3 has 15 residues. Germline V gene sequence: CDR1 MNHEY, CDR2 SVGAGI. V was pared by 7 bases and J by 2 bases, with 4 bases of the junction left unmatched. The CDR3 sequence is CASTRLAGVTDTQYF. For the CDR3, the DNA is TGTGCCAGCACCAGACTAGCGGGAGTCACAGATACGCAGTATTTT.